A single sample is the source of the 6 T cell receptor beta chains below, sequenced in a study of blood T cell repertoires in COVID-19. TCRdb's copy holds only in-frame clones and misses some; the assay was immunoSEQ multiplex PCR. This sample carries 200,000 to 250,000 clones, around three quarters of them seen once, and the ten largest clones take around 7.3%. The specimen sequenced was peripheral blood. These receptors were obtained from a woman in her 70s with acute or convalescent COVID-19.

In this sample, this clone turned up once. V gene TRBV25-1 combines with J gene TRBJ1-2; D not resolved. Germline V gives CDR1 MGHDK, CDR2 SYGVNS. Trimming removed 4 bases from V and 3 bases from J, with 9 bases in between. The CDR3 is 13 amino acids. The CDR3 DNA reads TGTGCCAGCAGTGTGGGCCAGCACTATGGCTACACCTTC. Translation gives CASSVGQHYGYTF.

The rearrangement uses TRBV5-6 and TRBJ2-7; D perhaps matches TRBD2 (5 bases). From germline, CDR1 is SGHDT and CDR2 YYEEEE. V was cut by 3 bases and J by 2 bases, with 9 bases left in between. This CDR3 has 13 amino acids. The CDR3, as DNA: TGTGCCAGCAGCTGGGGAGTCACCTACGAGCAGTACTTC. This translates into CASSWGVTYEQYF.

This clone was found once. The chain links TRBV28 to TRBJ2-7, with 7 bases matching TRBD1. V was pared by 2 bases and J by 2 bases, with 3 bases of the junction left unmatched. This CDR3 has 14 amino acids. The germline gives CDR1 MDHEN, CDR2 SYDVKM. The CDR3 protein is CASSLRDRAYEQYF. CDR3 sequence (DNA): TGTGCCAGCAGTTTAAGGGACAGAGCCTACGAGCAGTACTTC.

J is TRBJ2-7 and V is TRBV6-1; a weak D match, TRBD2 (6 bases). The CDR3 consists of 15 residues. The germline V gene has CDR1 MNHNS and CDR2 SASEGT. V dropped 2 bases and J dropped 5 bases, with 16 bases sitting between them. The CDR3 bases are TGTGCCAGCAGTGAATTTGAGGGACTTGGGAACGAGCAGTACGTC. This encodes CASSEFEGLGNEQYV.

The V call is TRBV11-2, the J call TRBJ2-1; D gene unclear. The CDR3 contains 12 residues. The germline gives CDR1 SGHAT, CDR2 FQNNGV. V lost 3 bases to trimming and J lost 6 bases, with 6 bases between them. This CDR3 is CASSLVSNEQFF. The CDR3 coding sequence is TGTGCCAGCAGCTTGGTGAGCAATGAGCAGTTCTTC.

V gene TRBV3-1 (or the pseudogene TRBV3-2) combines with J gene TRBJ2-3; 12 bases line up with TRBD2. Germline V gene lookup returns CDR1 LGHDT and CDR2 YNNKEL (reference sequence). V trimming: 7 bases; J trimming: 4 bases; junction bases outside the gene matches: 9. This CDR3 has 16 residues. As DNA, the CDR3 is TGTGCCAGCACACCTAGCGGGGGGGCCGGGGCAGATACGCAGTATTTT. Amino acids: CASTPSGGAGADTQYF.